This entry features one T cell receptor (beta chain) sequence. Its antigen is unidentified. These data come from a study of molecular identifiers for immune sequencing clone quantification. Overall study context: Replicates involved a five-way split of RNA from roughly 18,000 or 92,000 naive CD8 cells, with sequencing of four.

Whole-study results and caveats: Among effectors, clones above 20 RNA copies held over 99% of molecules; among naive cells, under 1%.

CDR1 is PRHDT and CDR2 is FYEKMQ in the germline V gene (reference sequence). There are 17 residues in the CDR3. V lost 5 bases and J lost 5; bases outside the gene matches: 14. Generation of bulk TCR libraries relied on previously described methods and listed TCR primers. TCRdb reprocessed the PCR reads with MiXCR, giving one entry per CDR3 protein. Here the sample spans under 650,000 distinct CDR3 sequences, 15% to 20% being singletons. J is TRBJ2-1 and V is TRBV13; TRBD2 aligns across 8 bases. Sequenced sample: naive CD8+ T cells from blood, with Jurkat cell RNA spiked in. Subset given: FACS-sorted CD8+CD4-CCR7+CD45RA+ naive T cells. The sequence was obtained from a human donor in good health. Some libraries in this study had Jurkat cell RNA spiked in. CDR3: CASSPSLAGPRHNEQFF. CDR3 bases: TGTGCCAGCAGCCCCTCGCTAGCGGGCCCTAGACACAATGAGCAGTTCTTC.